The 25 T cell receptor beta chains below were found in one sample sequenced in a study of cytomegalovirus exposure and HLA in healthy donors. The PCR contained 60 Vbeta and 13 Jbeta primers. TCRdb's table, derived via immunoSEQ multiplex PCR, lists solely in-frame clones and lacks some. Among tens of thousands of clones listed, about three quarters were seen once. What was sequenced was PBMCs. The receptors originated from a male donor in good health and CMV-seropositive.

The chain links TRBV7-3 to TRBJ2-1; 7 positions match TRBD2. CDR1 and CDR2 from the germline V gene are SGHTA and FQGTGA. The V segment lost 5 bases and the J segment 0 bases; nucleotides outside the gene matches: 7. The CDR3 extends over 16 amino acids. DNA of the CDR3: TGTGCCAGCAGCGTAGCGGGCGGGGGCTCCTACAATGAGCAGTTCTTC. Translating it yields CASSVAGGGSYNEQFF.

The rearrangement uses TRBV11-2 and TRBJ2-3, with 11 bases lining up with TRBD2. Germline assignment: CDR1 SGHAT and CDR2 FQNNGV. This CDR3 has 15 residues. With 6 bases clipped from V and 2 bases from J, the junction kept 4 bases outside the gene matches. CDR3 in amino acids: CASRRLAGPTDTQYF. In DNA form, the CDR3 reads TGTGCCAGCAGACGACTAGCGGGGCCCACAGATACGCAGTATTTT.

This chain links TRBV7-9 with TRBJ1-2; TRBD1 aligns across 7 bases. Per the germline V gene, CDR1 is SEHNR and CDR2 is FQNEAQ (reference sequence). The CDR3 length is 15 residues. V trimming: 0 bases; J trimming: 7 bases; junction bases outside the gene matches: 8. CDR3 in DNA: TGTGCCAGCAGCTTAGCAGGGGGCGAACAGGGTGGCTACACCTTC. This gives the protein CASSLAGGEQGGYTF. The complete variable domain, with remaining parts taken from reference TRBV7-9 and TRBJ1-2, reads DTGVSQNPRHKITKRGQNVTFRCDPISEHNRLYWYRQTLGQGPEFLTYFQNEAQLEKSRLLSDRFSAERPKGSFSTLEIQRTEQGDSAMYLCASSLAGGEQGGYTFGSGTRLTVV.

CDR3 in DNA: TGTGCCACCCGGGAAGAGACCCAGTACTTC. Encoded protein: CATREETQYF. The V and J genes are TRBV7-7 and TRBJ2-5; no firm D call. The CDR3 loop spans 10 amino acids. V lost 10 bases and J lost 3, with 6 bases in between. Looked up from germline, CDR1 is SSHAT and CDR2 is FNYEAQ (reference sequence).

CDR3 loop: CASSSPLDRGGNQPQHF. The CDR3 DNA reads TGTGCCAGCAGCTCCCCTCTTGACAGGGGGGGGAATCAGCCCCAGCATTTT. The rearrangement links TRBV7-2 to TRBJ1-5, with 9 bases identical to TRBD1. The V and J ends lost 4 bases and 4 bases, in that order; junction bases with no gene match: 11. CDR1 and CDR2 (germline): SGHTA, FQGNSA. The CDR3 runs to 17 residues.

The CDR3 DNA sequence: TGTGCCAGCAGTTTTGACAGGGGTGGGGATCAGCCCCAGCATTTT. Its protein product is CASSFDRGGDQPQHF. The genes are TRBV27 and TRBJ1-5; TRBD1 matches at 8 bases. The CDR3 has 15 residues. V gave up 3 bases and J gave up 5 bases; unmatched junction bases: 6. Germline CDR1 MNHEY, CDR2 SMNVEV (reference sequence).

V and J are TRBV9 and TRBJ2-5; TRBD2 aligns across 8 bases. The CDR3 spans 14 residues. Germline CDR1 reads SGDLS; CDR2 reads YYNGEE. The V gene end was trimmed by 5 bases and the J gene end by 5 bases; junction bases not matched to a gene: 8. For the CDR3, the DNA is TGTGCCAGCAGTATAACTAGCGGAGCGGAGACCCAGTACTTC. Protein: CASSITSGAETQYF.

The chain couples TRBV29-1 to TRBJ1-2, with TRBD1 as a possible D gene (6 bases). V lost 3 bases and J 0 bases, leaving 14 bases between the germline ends. Germline V gives CDR1 SQVTM, CDR2 ANQGSEA. This CDR3 region has 15 residues. This chain's CDR3 is CSVETRTEANYGYTF. The CDR3 DNA follows: TGCAGCGTTGAGACCCGGACAGAAGCTAACTATGGCTACACCTTC.

The CDR3 sequence: CATSRVRGTDTQYF. The DNA for the CDR3 is TGTGCCACCAGCAGGGTTCGGGGAACAGATACGCAGTATTTT. This chain links TRBV15 with TRBJ2-3; maybe TRBD2 (5 bases). There are 14 residues in the CDR3. From germline, CDR1 is LNHNV and CDR2 YYDKDF (reference sequence). Trimming left V 3 bases short and J 3 bases short, with 10 bases between. The whole variable domain, filled in from reference TRBV15 and TRBJ2-3, reads DAMVIQNPRYQVTQFGKPVTLSCSQTLNHNVMYWYQQKSSQAPKLLFHYYDKDFNNEADTPDNFQSRRPNTSFCFLDIRSPGLGDTAMYLCATSRVRGTDTQYFGPGTRLTVL.

The chain combines TRBV27 with TRBJ2-1, with D perhaps matching TRBD2 (5 bases). Germline-derived CDR1 and CDR2 are MNHEY and SMNVEV (reference sequence). This CDR3 comprises 16 residues. V was clipped by 8 bases and J by 0 bases, with 17 bases between them. The CDR3 reads CASHEWGGSSYNEQFF. The CDR3 bases are TGTGCCAGCCACGAATGGGGTGGGAGCTCCTACAATGAGCAGTTCTTC.

The table lists this clone with a few counts. The chain recombines TRBV5-1 with TRBJ1-2, with 9 nucleotides matching TRBD1. The CDR3 extends over 14 amino acids. The germline CDR1 and CDR2 sequences are SGHRS and YFSETQ. V gave up 4 bases and J gave up 3 bases; unmatched junction bases: 4. This CDR3 reads CASSGRDRDYGYTF. As DNA, the CDR3 is TGCGCCAGCAGCGGGAGGGACAGGGACTATGGCTACACCTTC.

This sequence joins TRBV7-3 and TRBJ2-2; maybe TRBD1 (5 bases). The length of the CDR3 is 15 residues. The ends were cut back, 1 base at V and 5 bases at J, with 11 bases in the middle. The germline gives CDR1 SGHTA, CDR2 FQGTGA. CDR3 DNA sequence: TGTGCCAGCAGCTTAATGGACACGACTACCGGGGAGCTGTTTTTT. The encoded protein is CASSLMDTTTGELFF.

The chain recombines TRBV5-1 with TRBJ2-5; D may be TRBD2 (5 bases). Germline V gives CDR1 SGHRS, CDR2 YFSETQ. Trimming removed 2 bases at V and 0 bases at J, with 14 bases between. The CDR3 consists of 16 residues. CDR3 sequence reads: CASSLRGPLDQETQYF. The DNA for the CDR3 is TGCGCCAGCAGCTTACGAGGGCCCCTCGACCAAGAGACCCAGTACTTC.

The chain employs TRBV11-2 and TRBJ1-1, with 8 bases fitting TRBD1. Germline CDR1 SGHAT, CDR2 FQNNGV. J gave up 1 base and V 5 bases, and 18 bases lay outside the gene matches. The CDR3 totals 19 residues. In nucleotides, the CDR3 is TGTGCCAGCAGCCCAATTGAGGGGCAGGGGGCGTGGGGGAACACTGAAGCTTTCTTT. Protein: CASSPIEGQGAWGNTEAFF.

This clone was observed a handful of times. V and J are TRBV5-1 and TRBJ1-2; no reliable D call. This CDR3 region has 12 residues. V gave up 3 bases and J gave up 6 bases, with 9 bases separating them. Germline CDR1 is SGHRS and CDR2 is YFSETQ. The CDR3 here is CASSSTLDGYTF. In DNA, the CDR3 is TGCGCCAGCAGCTCGACATTAGATGGCTACACCTTC.

This chain uses TRBV7-9 with TRBJ2-7; possible D gene TRBD1, 6 bases. V was clipped by 4 bases and J by 0 bases, with 22 bases between them. This CDR3 has 18 amino acids. Germline V gene lookup returns CDR1 SEHNR and CDR2 FQNEAQ (reference sequence). The CDR3 coding sequence is TGTGCCAGCAGCTATGCGCGGCTCAGGGGCCAAAGCTCCTACGAGCAGTACTTC. Translated, it gives CASSYARLRGQSSYEQYF.

The V gene is TRBV7-3, the J gene TRBJ2-5, with a tentative D call TRBD2 (7 bases). Germline loops: CDR1 SGHTA, CDR2 FQGTGA. The V gene lost 1 base and the J gene lost 1 base, with 13 bases spanning the gap. This CDR3 comprises 16 residues. CDR3 in amino acids: CASSLKGGGFQETQYF. The CDR3 DNA sequence: TGTGCCAGCAGCTTAAAGGGCGGGGGCTTCCAAGAGACCCAGTACTTC.

This CDR3 is CASTPGLAGGTDTQYF. CDR3 DNA sequence: TGTGCCAGCACCCCAGGACTAGCGGGGGGCACAGATACGCAGTATTTT. This chain joins TRBV7-9 and TRBJ2-3, with 13 bases matching TRBD2. Germline loops: CDR1 SEHNR, CDR2 FQNEAQ (reference sequence). Trimming cost V 7 bases and J 1 base; bases outside gene matches: 5. The CDR3 runs to 16 residues.

The V call is TRBV6-5, the J call TRBJ1-1, with D maybe TRBD1 (5 bases). In germline, CDR1 is MNHEY, CDR2 SVGAGI. Between the trimmed V and J ends, which lost 0 bases and 4 bases, there was a span of 12 bases. The CDR3 loop spans 15 amino acids. CDR3 sequence: CASSYSMGGGTEAFF. Here the CDR3 DNA reads TGTGCCAGCAGTTACTCGATGGGGGGTGGCACTGAAGCTTTCTTT.

A single count supports this clone. This chain uses TRBV10-1 with TRBJ2-5, with 7 bases that match TRBD2. The end of the DNA is better explained by TRBJ2-7, so the J call may be wrong. The CDR3 length is 13 residues. Germline assignment: CDR1 WNHNN and CDR2 SYGVQD (reference sequence). DNA for the CDR3: TGCGCCAGCACCGCGAGCGGGGCTTTCGAGCAGTACTTC. It yields the protein CASTASGAFEQYF.

This sequence joins TRBV6-5 and TRBJ2-1, with TRBD1 matching over 7 bases. V dropped 6 bases and J dropped 4; count of bases not matched to a gene: 9. The CDR3 is made up of 15 amino acids. Looked up from germline, CDR1 is MNHEY and CDR2 is SVGAGI. CDR3 residues: CASSPGTEIYNEQFF. The CDR3 region has the DNA TGTGCCAGCAGCCCCGGGACAGAGATATACAATGAGCAGTTCTTC.

This clone was recorded a few times. V is TRBV28 and J is TRBJ1-6, with D unclear. The CDR3 runs 14 residues. Trimming shortened V by 7 bases and J by 9 bases, and 16 bases separated the two germline ends. The V gene's germline CDR1 is MDHEN and CDR2 SYDVKM. The CDR3 coding sequence is TGTGCCAGCACTTGGGCCACCAAAACTTCACCCCTCCACTTT. This sequence encodes CASTWATKTSPLHF.

The gene calls are TRBV7-3 and TRBJ2-5, with D maybe TRBD1 (5 bases). The J call may be faulty, since TRBJ2-7 better matches the DNA end. The CDR3 totals 14 residues. The V gene's germline CDR1 is SGHTA and CDR2 FQGTGA. The CDR3 nucleotides read TGTGCCAGCAGCTTAGATCCAGGGTCCTACGAGCAGTACTTC. Residues: CASSLDPGSYEQYF.

The chain joins TRBV19 to TRBJ2-5; possible D gene TRBD1, 5 bases. The tail of the sequence fits TRBJ2-7 better, so the J call may be wrong. The CDR3 is made up of 15 amino acids. CDR1 LNHDA and CDR2 SQIVND come from the germline V gene (reference sequence). CDR3 coding DNA: TGTGCCAGTAGTATAGCCGTCACAGGTCCCTACGAGCAGTACTTC. Translating gives CASSIAVTGPYEQYF.

The rearrangement joins TRBV6-5 to TRBJ2-3; D perhaps matches TRBD2 (6 bases). Per germline, CDR1 MNHEY and CDR2 SVGAGI. Trimming pared 2 bases from V and 6 bases from J, leaving 12 bases between. The CDR3 runs to 14 residues. The CDR3 nucleotides are TGTGCCAGCAGTTACACCCTCGCGGGGGATACGCAGTATTTT. It is translated as CASSYTLAGDTQYF.